This T cell receptor (beta chain) came from a study of OX40 agonist ivuxolimab in advanced cancers. Study summary: Patients got intravenous ivuxolimab at 0.01 to 10 mg/kg every 2 weeks. Checkpoint inhibitors had been given previously to over 30% of patients. Notes on the study in general: No antigen was identified for the clonally expanded peripheral T cells. Among the lowest peripheral clonal expansion occurred in 0.1-3.0 mg/kg partial responders.

Per the germline V gene, CDR1 is MGHRA and CDR2 is YSYEKL. This CDR3 is 15 amino acids long. J lost 7 bases, V lost 1 base, and 5 bases had no gene match. Repertoires were generated with immunoSEQ multiplex PCR, while TCRdb's copy carries only in-frame clones and drops some. This sample has roughly 40,000 clones, with approximately 85% found just once. As for this clone: What it binds is unknown.

This specimen was CD4+ or CD8+ T cells sorted from blood, taken in a trial of the OX40 agonist ivuxolimab. The gene calls are TRBV4-1 and TRBJ1-5; TRBD1 aligns across 9 bases. The sequence was obtained from an adult with an advanced solid tumor such as melanoma, head and neck, liver or kidney cancer. CDR3 coding DNA: TGCGCCAGCAGCCAAGCACAGGGGGCTGGGCAGCCCCAGCATTTT. Translation: CASSQAQGAGQPQHF.